The 18 T cell receptor beta chains below all came from one sample that was sequenced in a study of vaccination effects on CD4 cells after COVID-19. Viral peptide pool expansion of antigen-specific CD4+ T cells preceded sequencing in the ViraFEST assay. Following culture for approximately ten days, CD4+ T cells were isolated. The vaccine given was either BNT162b2 or mRNA-1273, in two doses. These receptors are not linked to any known antigen. Sequencing was performed with immunoSEQ multiplex PCR; in TCRdb, only in-frame clones are kept and a portion is missing. This sample has 65,000 to 70,000 clones, with roughly 80% found just once. The sequenced sample was CD4+ T cells from PBMCs cultured with HCoV-OC43 spike peptides, obtained after COVID-19 vaccination. Sample subset: HCoV-OC43 spike overlapping peptide pool stimulation. Source of these receptors: a human donor who received a COVID-19 vaccine.

V and J are TRBV27 and TRBJ2-5, with TRBD1 matching 7 bases. This CDR3 spans 15 amino acids. The germline gives CDR1 MNHEY, CDR2 SMNVEV (reference sequence). The V gene end was trimmed by 4 bases and the J gene end by 3 bases; junction bases not matched to a gene: 8. The chain's CDR3 is CASSWGTGTEETQYF. Written as DNA, the CDR3 is TGTGCCAGCAGTTGGGGAACCGGGACAGAAGAGACCCAGTACTTC.

The chain uses TRBV29-1 and TRBJ1-2; the match to TRBD1 covers 7 bases. The CDR3 is made up of 17 amino acids. V lost 3 bases to trimming and J lost 3 bases; unmatched junction nucleotides: 16. The germline V gene has CDR1 SQVTM and CDR2 ANQGSEA. CDR3 in DNA: TGCAGCGTTGACAGACAGGGAGGGTCAGCCACGGACTATGGCTACACCTTC. It yields the protein CSVDRQGGSATDYGYTF. The whole variable domain, filled in from reference TRBV29-1 and TRBJ1-2, reads SAVISQKPSRDICQRGTSLTIQCQVDSQVTMMFWYRQQPGQSLTLIATANQGSEATYESGFVIDKFPISRPNLTFSTLTVSNMSPEDSSIYLCSVDRQGGSATDYGYTFGSGTRLTVV.

The chain recombines TRBV7-2 with TRBJ2-2, with 7 bases fitting TRBD1. V dropped 3 bases and J dropped 0; count of bases not matched to a gene: 4. The CDR3 totals 16 residues. Germline V gene data show CDR1 as SGHTA and CDR2 as FQGNSA. CDR3 coding DNA: TGTGCCAGCAGCTTCCCGGGGACAGCGAACACCGGGGAGCTGTTTTTT. This codes for CASSFPGTANTGELFF.

This clone was seen only once. The rearrangement links TRBV2 to TRBJ1-6, with D unresolved. This CDR3 is 14 amino acids long. Germline CDR1 SNHLY, CDR2 FYNNEI. Trimming pared 5 bases from V and 6 bases from J, leaving 11 bases between. The CDR3 here is CASSPRLSNSPLHF. The CDR3 DNA sequence: TGTGCCAGCAGTCCACGGTTATCTAATTCACCCCTCCACTTT.

This chain links TRBV21-1 with TRBJ2-1; TRBD2, the table's D call, was not compared with the DNA. TRBV21-1 is reported as a pseudogene. The CDR3 runs to 16 residues. The CDR3 here is CASSKGGRLADNEQFF. DNA of the CDR3: TGTGCCAGCAGCAAAGGGGGGCGACTAGCCGACAATGAGCAGTTCTTC.

This chain connects TRBV2 to TRBJ1-2; perhaps TRBD1 as D (6 bases). CDR3 length equals 14 residues. Germline CDR1 and CDR2: SNHLY and FYNNEI. V lost 4 bases, J lost 2 bases, and 11 bases lay in between. CDR3 residues: CASSAQGRNYGYTF. CDR3 DNA: TGTGCCAGCAGTGCGCAGGGGAGGAACTATGGCTACACCTTC.

V usage is TRBV2 and J usage is TRBJ1-3; D is ambiguous. The germline gives CDR1 SNHLY, CDR2 FYNNEI. The CDR3 totals 14 residues. V dropped 3 bases and J dropped 5 bases, with 11 bases sitting between them. The CDR3 DNA sequence: TGTGCCAGCAGTGAGGAGGGTCTGAGAAACACCATATATTTT. This sequence encodes CASSEEGLRNTIYF.

The CDR3 reads CSVGTSSLADTQYF. The CDR3 nucleotides read TGCAGCGTTGGGACTAGCTCTTTGGCAGATACGCAGTATTTT. V gene TRBV29-1 combines with J gene TRBJ2-3, with TRBD2 matching 8 bases. The CDR3 loop spans 14 amino acids. Germline assignment: CDR1 SQVTM and CDR2 ANQGSEA. Trimming at V came to 4 bases and at J to 4 bases, leaving 7 bases not matched to a gene.

The chain recombines TRBV5-1 with TRBJ1-3; D unclear. V lost 3 bases and J 4 bases, leaving 17 bases between the germline ends. This CDR3 is built from 16 residues. CDR1 SGHRS and CDR2 YFSETQ come from the germline V gene. The CDR3 region is CASSSYLGVGGNTIYF. CDR3 coding DNA: TGCGCCAGCAGCTCCTACTTGGGAGTGGGGGGAAACACCATATATTTT. Using reference TRBV5-1 and TRBJ1-3 for the parts outside the CDR3, the full variable domain is KAGVTQTPRYLIKTRGQQVTLSCSPISGHRSVSWYQQTPGQGLQFLFEYFSETQRNKGNFPGRFSGRQFSNSRSEMNVSTLELGDSALYLCASSSYLGVGGNTIYFGEGSWLTVV.

The V and J genes are TRBV6-5 and TRBJ1-4, with a tentative D call TRBD1 (5 bases). The CDR3 totals 15 residues. From germline, CDR1 is MNHEY and CDR2 SVGAGI. Trimming cost V 5 bases and J 7 bases, with 17 bases left between them. CDR3 DNA: TGTGCCAGCAGTCAGCGACAGACCCTCTCTGAAAAACTGTTTTTT. Its translation: CASSQRQTLSEKLFF.

This chain connects TRBV19 to TRBJ2-3, with 8 bases identical to TRBD1. Germline trimming cut 5 bases from V and 4 bases from J; bases unmatched to any gene: 8. The CDR3 has 15 amino acids. The germline gives CDR1 LNHDA, CDR2 SQIVND (reference sequence). The CDR3 sequence is CASSSRWTGPDTQYF. For the CDR3, the DNA is TGTGCCAGTAGTTCCCGGTGGACAGGGCCAGATACGCAGTATTTT.

V is TRBV2 and J is TRBJ2-7; D unclear. Deletions cut 6 bases from V and 3 bases from J, with 3 bases between. The CDR3 sequence is 10 residues long. The germline V gene has CDR1 SNHLY and CDR2 FYNNEI. This chain's CDR3 is CASRFYEQYV. The CDR3 region has the DNA TGTGCCAGCAGATTCTACGAGCAGTACGTC.

The V call is TRBV7-2, the J call TRBJ2-1, with D tentatively TRBD1 or TRBD2 (6 bases each). The germline V gene has CDR1 SGHTA and CDR2 FQGNSA. The CDR3 contains 15 residues. Trimming removed 1 base from V and 7 bases from J, with 14 bases in between. This CDR3 is CASSLDWGAGNEQFF. The CDR3 DNA follows: TGTGCCAGCAGCTTAGATTGGGGGGCTGGGAATGAGCAGTTCTTC.

This sequence joins TRBV7-7 and TRBJ1-4, with D unclear. CDR1 SSHAT and CDR2 FNYEAQ come from the germline V gene (reference sequence). This CDR3 has 15 residues. Between the trimmed V and J ends, which lost 3 bases and 3 bases, there was a span of 11 bases. CDR3 DNA sequence: TGTGCCAGCAGCTTCCTGCTGTGGGCTAATGAAAAACTGTTTTTT. It encodes CASSFLLWANEKLFF.

The V and J genes are TRBV24-1 and TRBJ2-2; 9 bases match TRBD2. Germline CDR1 KGHDR, CDR2 SFDVKD. The J segment lost 1 base and the V segment lost 12 bases, leaving 5 bases of the junction unmatched. This CDR3 spans 14 amino acids. CDR3 DNA: TGTGCCTCAAGAGCGGGGGGGAACACCGGGGAGCTGTTTTTT. Translation gives CASRAGGNTGELFF.

The CDR3 protein is CASSQGGGTANYGYTF. CDR3 nucleotide sequence: TGCGCCAGCAGCCAAGGGGGGGGTACAGCTAACTATGGCTACACCTTC. This chain joins TRBV4-3 and TRBJ1-2; D is perhaps TRBD1 (5 bases). V was pared by 1 base and J by 0 bases, with 12 bases between. The length of the CDR3 is 16 residues. Germline values: CDR1 LGHNA, CDR2 YSLEER.

This rearrangement joins TRBV6-1 to TRBJ1-2; D is unclear. Trimming cost V 1 base and J 2 bases, with 8 bases left between them. There are 14 residues in the CDR3. CDR1 is MNHNS and CDR2 is SASEGT in the germline V gene. CDR3: CASSEVSWNYGYTF. In DNA form, the CDR3 reads TGTGCCAGCAGTGAAGTTAGCTGGAACTATGGCTACACCTTC.

The gene calls are TRBV6-5 and TRBJ2-7; 8 nucleotides line up with TRBD1. The CDR3 covers 13 residues. V lost 5 bases and J lost 4; bases outside the gene matches: 4. Germline loops: CDR1 MNHEY, CDR2 SVGAGI. The CDR3 DNA reads TGTGCCAGCAGTAAGGACAGGGCTTACGAGCAGTACGTC. This translates into CASSKDRAYEQYV.